A single sample is the source of the 26 T cell receptor beta chains below, sequenced in a study of cytomegalovirus exposure and HLA in healthy donors. The data were produced by immunoSEQ multiplex PCR, yet TCRdb's version contains in-frame clones alone and is incomplete. Here the sample spans fewer than 300,000 clones, approximately 87% being singletons. The sample was PBMCs. These receptor sequences come from a woman aged 18 to 35 in good health and CMV-seronegative.

This rearrangement joins TRBV11-3 to TRBJ2-1, with 7 bases identical to TRBD2. This CDR3 is built from 15 residues. Germline V lookup: CDR1 SGHNT, CDR2 YENEEA. The V segment lost 0 bases and the J segment 6 bases; nucleotides outside the gene matches: 5. CDR3 bases: TGTGCCAGCAGCTTAGATGGGAGGGGAGGCAATGAGCAGTTCTTC. It translates to CASSLDGRGGNEQFF.

The chain is built from TRBV4-3 and TRBJ2-1, with 11 bases matching TRBD2. This CDR3 comprises 18 residues. Germline V lookup: CDR1 LGHNA, CDR2 YSLEER. With 3 bases clipped from V and 5 bases from J, the junction kept 12 bases outside the gene matches. The CDR3 DNA reads as TGCGCCAGCAGCCAGACAAAAACGCTAGCGGGAGGCGACAATGAGCAGTTCTTC. This translates into CASSQTKTLAGGDNEQFF.

The chain is built from TRBV6-1 and TRBJ1-4; TRBD1 might be the D (6 bases). Germline V CDR1 and CDR2: MNHNS, SASEGT. The CDR3 totals 16 residues. V gave up 4 bases and J gave up 7 bases, with 19 bases separating them. This chain's CDR3 is CASSVITGWAPEKLFF. CDR3 nucleotides: TGTGCCAGCAGTGTTATCACAGGGTGGGCGCCTGAAAAACTGTTTTTT.

The genes are TRBV9 and TRBJ2-1, with 9 bases lining up with TRBD2. The CDR3 spans 14 residues. Germline V gene lookup returns CDR1 SGDLS and CDR2 YYNGEE. The junction had 4 bases not matched to a gene; V was cut back by 1 base and J by 8 bases. This CDR3 is CASSVRREGDEQFF. The CDR3 DNA follows: TGTGCCAGCAGCGTACGGCGGGAGGGGGATGAGCAGTTCTTC.

This chain connects TRBV2 to TRBJ2-1, with 9 bases fitting TRBD2. The CDR3 contains 18 residues. Looked up from germline, CDR1 is SNHLY and CDR2 is FYNNEI. The ends lost 4 bases at V and 8 bases at J; junction bases unmatched: 18. The CDR3 nucleotides read TGTGCCAGCAGTGCCCAGGGCTTAGGTAGCGGGAGACCGGATGAGCAGTTCTTC. Its translation is CASSAQGLGSGRPDEQFF. The complete variable domain, with remaining parts taken from reference TRBV2 and TRBJ2-1, reads EPEVTQTPSHQVTQMGQEVILRCVPISNHLYFYWYRQILGQKVEFLVSFYNNEISEKSEIFDDQFSVERPDGSNFTLKIRSTKLEDSAMYFCASSAQGLGSGRPDEQFFGPGTRLTVL.

V and J are TRBV7-3 and TRBJ2-1, with a weak D call TRBD1 (6 bases). The CDR3 length is 13 residues. CDR1 SGHTA and CDR2 FQGTGA come from the germline V gene. V was shortened by 5 bases and J by 9 bases, with 14 bases between the two germline ends. This chain's CDR3 is CASSPMDSPEQFF. The CDR3 DNA follows: TGTGCCAGCAGCCCGATGGACAGCCCTGAGCAGTTCTTC. Supplemented by reference TRBV7-3 and TRBJ2-1, the full variable domain reads GAGVSQTPSNKVTEKGKYVELRCDPISGHTALYWYRQSLGQGPEFLIYFQGTGAADDSGLPNDRFFAVRPEGSVSTLKIQRTERGDSAVYLCASSPMDSPEQFFGPGTRLTVL.

The chain couples TRBV9 to TRBJ1-6; D is unclear. This CDR3 region has 12 residues. Germline V gene lookup returns CDR1 SGDLS and CDR2 YYNGEE. The V end was cut by 0 bases, the J end by 14 bases, with 9 bases between. The CDR3 spells CASSVDLQSLHF. The CDR3 DNA follows: TGTGCCAGCAGCGTAGATCTACAGTCCCTCCACTTT.

V usage is TRBV15 and J usage is TRBJ2-3; D possibly corresponds to TRBD2 (5 bases). This CDR3 region has 14 residues. Trimming took 1 base from V and 3 from J, leaving 8 bases between them. Germline lookup yields CDR1 LNHNV and CDR2 YYDKDF (reference sequence). The CDR3 loop is CATSRVRGTDTQYF. CDR3 bases: TGTGCCACCAGCAGAGTTCGGGGTACAGATACGCAGTATTTT.

The rearrangement joins TRBV13 to TRBJ2-7, with TRBD1 matching over 7 bases. Losses at the gene ends were 4 bases for V and 2 bases for J; bases not matched to a gene: 14. Germline loops: CDR1 PRHDT, CDR2 FYEKMQ (reference sequence). The CDR3 is 17 residues long. CDR3 nucleotide sequence: TGTGCCAGCAGCTGGGCCTTAGCGAGGACAGGACCCTACGAGCAGTACTTC. It codes for CASSWALARTGPYEQYF.

The rearrangement uses TRBV30 and TRBJ2-7; D is undetermined. The germline gives CDR1 GTSNPN, CDR2 SVGIG (reference sequence). The CDR3 covers 19 residues. V was shortened by 0 bases and J by 1 base, with 25 bases between the two germline ends. This CDR3 reads CAWSVQIFLGGPRSYEQYF. Here the CDR3 DNA reads TGTGCCTGGAGTGTACAAATTTTTTTAGGCGGCCCGCGTTCCTACGAGCAGTACTTC. Together with reference TRBV30 and TRBJ2-7, the CDR3 gives the full variable domain: SQTIHQWPATLVQPVGSPLSLECTVEGTSNPNLYWYRQAAGRGLQLLFYSVGIGQISSEVPQNLSASRPQDRQFILSSKKLLLSDSGFYLCAWSVQIFLGGPRSYEQYFGPGTRLTVT.

The chain recombines TRBV20-1 with TRBJ2-7, with 9 bases fitting TRBD1. The junction had 0 bases not matched to a gene; V was cut back by 7 bases and J by 2 bases. This CDR3 spans 11 amino acids. Germline V gene data show CDR1 as DFQATT and CDR2 as SNEGSKA (reference sequence). The CDR3 sequence is CSGQGAYEQYF. DNA for the CDR3: TGCAGTGGACAGGGGGCCTACGAGCAGTACTTC.

CDR3 sequence (DNA): TGTGCCAGCAGTTCTATAGGGGGCGGAACCTCCTACGAGCAGTACTTC. It is translated as CASSSIGGGTSYEQYF. V and J are TRBV27 and TRBJ2-7; 7 bases line up with TRBD1. The trim removed 4 bases at V and 0 bases at J, leaving 9 bases unmatched. CDR1 MNHEY and CDR2 SMNVEV come from the germline V gene (reference sequence). This CDR3 contains 16 residues.

This chain joins TRBV4-3 and TRBJ2-1; maybe TRBD1 (5 bases). The CDR3 contains 17 residues. CDR1 is LGHNA and CDR2 is YSLEER in the germline V gene. V was trimmed by 4 bases and J by 0 bases, leaving 16 bases between them. Here the CDR3 reads CASSPLTARSSYNEQFF. The CDR3 nucleotides read TGCGCCAGCAGCCCGTTGACAGCCCGAAGCTCCTACAATGAGCAGTTCTTC.

The rearrangement joins TRBV27 to TRBJ2-7, with a possible D match to TRBD1 (5 bases). CDR1 and CDR2 from the germline V gene are MNHEY and SMNVEV (reference sequence). The length of the CDR3 is 14 residues. Trimming shortened V by 3 bases and J by 6 bases, and 15 bases separated the two germline ends. The CDR3 protein is CASSFWSGSSEQYF. CDR3 nucleotides: TGTGCCAGCAGTTTTTGGTCAGGGTCGTCCGAGCAGTACTTC.

This chain joins TRBV4-3 and TRBJ2-7; 11 bases agree with TRBD2. After removal of 1 base from V and 3 bases from J, the junction contained 5 bases not matched to a gene. The V gene's germline CDR1 is LGHNA and CDR2 YSLEER. This CDR3 comprises 16 residues. CDR3 nucleotides: TGCGCCAGCAGCCAAGGCGTAGCGGGAGGGCTCTACGAGCAGTACTTC. It encodes CASSQGVAGGLYEQYF.

The rearrangement uses TRBV10-3 and TRBJ1-2, with 9 nucleotides matching TRBD1. J gave up 9 bases and V 9 bases, and 5 bases lay outside the gene matches. In germline, CDR1 is ENHRY, CDR2 SYGVKD. The CDR3 consists of 11 residues. CDR3 residues: CAIGQGKSYTF. The CDR3 DNA is TGTGCCATAGGACAGGGGAAGAGCTACACCTTC.

This chain connects TRBV9 to TRBJ2-1; D uncertain. V lost 7 bases to trimming and J lost 0 bases, with 11 bases between them. There are 14 residues in the CDR3. Per the germline V gene, CDR1 is SGDLS and CDR2 is YYNGEE. As DNA, the CDR3 is TGTGCCAGCGGGCCGATTAGCTCCTACAATGAGCAGTTCTTC. Its protein is CASGPISSYNEQFF. Looking up the rest from reference TRBV9 and TRBJ2-1 gives the full variable domain: DSGVTQTPKHLITATGQRVTLRCSPRSGDLSVYWYQQSLDQGLQFLIQYYNGEERAKGNILERFSAQQFPDLHSELNLSSLELGDSALYFCASGPISSYNEQFFGPGTRLTVL.

This chain connects TRBV5-1 to TRBJ1-2, with D unresolved. The germline V gene encodes CDR1 SGHRS and CDR2 YFSETQ. Trimming pared 4 bases from V and 6 bases from J, leaving 16 bases between. The CDR3 totals 14 residues. This CDR3 is CASSLDTPKDGYTF. The CDR3 DNA is TGCGCCAGCAGCCTCGATACACCAAAAGATGGCTACACCTTC.

This clone appeared once. The chain links TRBV6-6 to TRBJ1-1; possible D gene TRBD1, 6 bases. Per the germline V gene, CDR1 is MNHNY and CDR2 is SVGAGI (reference sequence). This CDR3 is 14 amino acids long. Deletions cut 7 bases from V and 1 base from J, with 13 bases between. CDR3 coding DNA: TGTGCCAGCAAACGCGCAGGGGAGAACACTGAAGCTTTCTTT. Translation gives CASKRAGENTEAFF.

This chain connects TRBV14 to TRBJ2-7; TRBD2 matches 14 bases. The germline V gene encodes CDR1 SGHDN and CDR2 FVKESK. The CDR3 is made up of 18 amino acids. The ends lost 1 base at V and 2 bases at J; junction bases unmatched: 7. CDR3 sequence (DNA): TGTGCCAGCAGCCAAGGAGGGACTAGCGGGAGTCTCCCCTACGAGCAGTACTTC. Amino acids: CASSQGGTSGSLPYEQYF.

The chain carries TRBV15 and TRBJ2-1; D gene ambiguous. Germline CDR1 and CDR2: LNHNV and YYDKDF (reference sequence). Trimming took 0 bases from V and 4 from J, leaving 4 bases between them. The CDR3 extends over 13 amino acids. The CDR3 nucleotides are TGTGCCACCAGCAGAGATCGTTACAATGAGCAGTTCTTC. This translates into CATSRDRYNEQFF.

This chain joins TRBV10-3 and TRBJ2-6, with TRBD1 matching 8 bases. Germline CDR1 ENHRY, CDR2 SYGVKD. V dropped 10 bases and J dropped 1; count of bases not matched to a gene: 15. The CDR3 extends over 18 amino acids. This chain's CDR3 is CATWTGQAFLSGANVLTF. CDR3 bases: TGTGCCACCTGGACAGGGCAAGCTTTCCTATCTGGGGCCAACGTCCTGACTTTC.

The CDR3 DNA reads TGTGCCAGCAGGCTGACAGGGTTAACAGATACGCAGTATTTT. Translation: CASRLTGLTDTQYF. The V call is TRBV6-5, the J call TRBJ2-3, with TRBD1 matching 7 bases. CDR1 MNHEY and CDR2 SVGAGI come from the germline V gene. This CDR3 region has 14 residues. Trimming at V came to 6 bases and at J to 3 bases, leaving 6 bases not matched to a gene.

The chain links TRBV7-8 to TRBJ2-1, with D tentatively TRBD1 (6 bases). CDR1 is SGHVS, CDR2 FQNEAQ, per germline. This CDR3 contains 15 residues. V was trimmed by 5 bases and J by 4 bases, leaving 15 bases between them. CDR3 in amino acids: CASSVQGQYYNEQFF. In nucleotides, the CDR3 is TGTGCCAGCAGCGTCCAGGGGCAATATTACAATGAGCAGTTCTTC.

CDR3 protein: CASSLTGGSSYNEQFF. The CDR3 bases are TGTGCCAGCAGCTTAACAGGGGGTAGCTCCTACAATGAGCAGTTCTTC. This chain uses TRBV6-4 with TRBJ2-1; TRBD1 matches at 8 bases. CDR3 length: 16 residues. Germline assignment: CDR1 MRHNA and CDR2 SNTAGT. J lost 0 bases, V lost 6 bases, and 7 bases had no gene match.

This chain uses TRBV15 with TRBJ2-1, with D perhaps TRBD2 (7 bases). The V gene's germline CDR1 is LNHNV and CDR2 YYDKDF (reference sequence). This CDR3 comprises 15 residues. V was pared by 0 bases and J by 5 bases, with 11 bases between. CDR3 loop: CATSRDTGGHNEQFF. CDR3 DNA: TGTGCCACCAGCAGAGATACGGGGGGCCACAATGAGCAGTTCTTC.